This T cell receptor beta chain was captured in a study of T cell responses to AZD1222 COVID-19 vaccine. Overall study results and limits: Donors were chiefly white British, with a greater number of females, and clonal diversity was perhaps underestimated. Spike as a whole was targeted by vaccine-associated CD4 TCRs, dominant at 160-218 and 743-854. It was only 6 or 7 AZD1222 recipients who were seropositive at baseline.

Points on this clone: The antigen is unknown.

V was clipped by 4 bases and J by 5 bases; unmatched bases: 1. The CDR3 sequence is 13 residues long. Germline-derived CDR1 and CDR2 are KGHDR and SFDVKD. TCRdb's table, derived via immunoSEQ multiplex PCR, lists solely in-frame clones and lacks some. Altogether approximately 150,000 clones are present, about 92% being singletons, with the ten largest covering 2.5% to 4%. The sequence was obtained from an adult who received the AZD1222 COVID-19 vaccine. The sample consisted of peripheral blood, taken 28 days after the second AZD1222 dose. This rearrangement joins TRBV24-1 to TRBJ1-2; 9 bases match TRBD1. This CDR3 is CATSEGQGYGYTF. The DNA for the CDR3 is TGTGCCACCAGTGAGGGACAGGGTTATGGCTACACCTTC.